This T cell receptor (beta chain) was captured in a study of CXCR3-negative and CXCR3-positive naive CD8 T cells. The germline V gene encodes CDR1 WNHNN and CDR2 SYGVQD (reference sequence). There are 13 residues in the CDR3. In preparing the TRB cDNA libraries, 5' RACE with UMI labels was used. TCRdb derives one entry per CDR3 protein from the 5' RACE reads, leaving out DNA. The sample holds some 41,000 distinct CDR3 sequences. The sample taken for sequencing was naive CXCR3- CD8+ T cells from blood. This sample's subset: CD45RO-CCR7+CD27+CD95- naive CD8+ T cells lacking CXCR3 (TNR3-). This receptor was identified in a human donor in good health. Some clones in this sample may be carry-over from other donors' samples. This chain joins TRBV10-1 and TRBJ2-7. This chain's CDR3 is CASKPANSYEQYF.